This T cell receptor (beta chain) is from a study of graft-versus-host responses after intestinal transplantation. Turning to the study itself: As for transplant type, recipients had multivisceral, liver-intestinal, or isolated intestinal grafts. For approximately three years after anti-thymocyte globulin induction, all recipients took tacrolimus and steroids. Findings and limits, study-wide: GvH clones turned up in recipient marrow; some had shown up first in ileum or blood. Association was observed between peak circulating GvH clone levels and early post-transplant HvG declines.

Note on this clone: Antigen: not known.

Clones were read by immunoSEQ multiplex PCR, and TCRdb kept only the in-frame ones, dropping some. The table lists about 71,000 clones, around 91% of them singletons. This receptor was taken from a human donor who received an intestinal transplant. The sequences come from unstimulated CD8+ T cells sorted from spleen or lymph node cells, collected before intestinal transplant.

The CDR3 protein is CASSFGGGYGYTF. CDR3 coding DNA: TGTGCCAGCAGTTTTGGGGGGGGCTATGGCTACACCTTC. The chain joins TRBV27 to TRBJ1-2; the D gene is possibly TRBD1 (5 bases). Germline V gene sequence: CDR1 MNHEY, CDR2 SMNVEV (reference sequence). CDR3 length: 13 residues. Trimming removed 3 bases from V and 4 bases from J, with 9 bases in between.